These T cell receptor beta chains were read from a single sample in a study of vaccination and CD4 T cells after COVID-19. For these receptors, no antigen is known. TCRdb reprocessed the PCR reads via MiXCR and lists one record per CDR3 protein. The table lists around 9,000 distinct CDR3 sequences, under 40% of them singletons. Sequencing used CD4+ T cells from blood, cultured in vitro. These receptors originate from a human donor in good health. The CDR3 runs from the conserved cysteine through the conserved F or W. The order of the fields is V gene, J gene, clone size, D gene, CDR3 DNA, CDR3 protein. A D gene is named only where the DNA matches it firmly. Some rows mark clone size as missing; the rest say once, few, many or name a class of expanded clone.

v_gene: TRBV7-2; j_gene: TRBJ2-2; abundance: .; d_gene: TRBD2; CDR3nt: TGTGCCAGCAGCATCAGCGGGAGCAGCACCGGGGAGCTGTTTTTT; CDR3aa: CASSISGSSTGELFF
v_gene: TRBV6-2/TRBV6-3; j_gene: TRBJ2-5; abundance: .; d_gene: .; CDR3nt: TGTGCCAGCAGTTACTCCGCGGGTACGGAGACCCAGTACTTC; CDR3aa: CASSYSAGTETQYF
v_gene: TRBV20-1; j_gene: TRBJ2-7; abundance: few; d_gene: TRBD1; CDR3nt: TGCAGTGCTAGAGATCCGACAGGGGGCGTTTTTGGGGAGCAGTACTTC; CDR3aa: CSARDPTGGVFGEQYF
v_gene: TRBV25-1; j_gene: TRBJ2-7; abundance: .; d_gene: .; CDR3nt: TGTGCCAGCAGTGAAGCGGGGTACGAGCAGTACTTC; CDR3aa: CASSEAGYEQYF
v_gene: TRBV10-1; j_gene: TRBJ2-7; abundance: few; d_gene: TRBD2; CDR3nt: TGCGCCATCGGACTAGGACGGGGCGAGCAGTACTTC; CDR3aa: CAIGLGRGEQYF
v_gene: TRBV7-2; j_gene: TRBJ2-3; abundance: once; d_gene: TRBD2; CDR3nt: TGTGCCAGCAGCTTCAGCGGGAGGGTCACAGATACGCAGTATTTT; CDR3aa: CASSFSGRVTDTQYF
v_gene: TRBV15; j_gene: TRBJ2-6; abundance: few; d_gene: .; CDR3nt: TGTGCCACCAGCAGAGGAATTGAGGCCAACGTCCTGACTTTC; CDR3aa: CATSRGIEANVLTF
v_gene: TRBV20-1; j_gene: TRBJ2-1; abundance: .; d_gene: TRBD2; CDR3nt: TGCAGTGCGCCACTAGCGGGAGGGCGGAATGAGCAGTTCTTC; CDR3aa: CSAPLAGGRNEQFF
v_gene: TRBV6-1; j_gene: TRBJ2-7; abundance: .; d_gene: .; CDR3nt: TGTGCCAGCAGTGACGAGGGCCCCAGCTACGAGCAGTACTTC; CDR3aa: CASSDEGPSYEQYF
v_gene: TRBV4-2; j_gene: TRBJ1-1; abundance: once; d_gene: .; CDR3nt: TGTGCCAGCAGCCTGCTTGATAGAGGACCGAACACTGAAGCTTTCTTT; CDR3aa: CASSLLDRGPNTEAFF
v_gene: TRBV5-5; j_gene: TRBJ1-6; abundance: .; d_gene: .; CDR3nt: TGTGCCAGCGGCCGTGAGGAGCTCTCCTATAATTCACCCCTCCACTTT; CDR3aa: CASGREELSYNSPLHF
v_gene: TRBV28; j_gene: TRBJ1-6; abundance: few; d_gene: .; CDR3nt: TGTGCCAGCAGGGGTAGTGGTAATTCACCCCTCCACTTT; CDR3aa: CASRGSGNSPLHF
v_gene: TRBV6-1; j_gene: TRBJ2-1; abundance: .; d_gene: TRBD2; CDR3nt: TGTGCCAGCGCGCTTTCGGGGGGTTACAATGAGCAGTTCTTC; CDR3aa: CASALSGGYNEQFF
v_gene: TRBV4-3; j_gene: TRBJ2-3; abundance: .; d_gene: .; CDR3nt: TGCGCCAGCAGCCACTTGCTCGGGGGCGATGGCACAGATACGCAGTATTTT; CDR3aa: CASSHLLGGDGTDTQYF
v_gene: TRBV19; j_gene: TRBJ2-3; abundance: .; d_gene: TRBD2; CDR3nt: TGTGCCAGTAGTAAAGGGACTAGCGGGGCCACGGATACGCAGTATTTT; CDR3aa: CASSKGTSGATDTQYF
v_gene: TRBV20-1; j_gene: TRBJ1-6; abundance: .; d_gene: .; CDR3nt: TGCAGTGCTAGAGATTATAAACAGGGTCCCTCACCCCTCCACTTT; CDR3aa: CSARDYKQGPSPLHF
v_gene: TRBV18; j_gene: TRBJ2-7; abundance: .; d_gene: TRBD1; CDR3nt: TGTGCCAGCTCAGGGGACAGCTACGAGCAGTACTTC; CDR3aa: CASSGDSYEQYF
v_gene: TRBV29-1; j_gene: TRBJ2-5; abundance: few; d_gene: .; CDR3nt: TGCAGCGTCGATCCCCAGGGGCGGAGAGAGACCCAGTACTTC; CDR3aa: CSVDPQGRRETQYF
v_gene: TRBV28; j_gene: TRBJ1-5; abundance: .; d_gene: .; CDR3nt: TGTGCCAGCAGTTTAGATAGATGGGGGACCGCCCCTCATCAGCCCCAGCATTTT; CDR3aa: CASSLDRWGTAPHQPQHF
v_gene: TRBV19; j_gene: TRBJ1-2; abundance: few; d_gene: .; CDR3nt: TGTGCCAGTAGTATAGACGCTTTGGGAACAGGAGGCTACACCTTC; CDR3aa: CASSIDALGTGGYTF
v_gene: TRBV6-1; j_gene: TRBJ1-2; abundance: .; d_gene: .; CDR3nt: TGTGCCAGCAGTCGAGCTTATGGCTACACCTTC; CDR3aa: CASSRAYGYTF